A selection of T cell receptor beta chains follows, all from one sample in a study of OX40 agonist ivuxolimab in advanced cancers. Sequencing used immunoSEQ multiplex PCR; TCRdb keeps in-frame clones, though not all of them. The data hold roughly 76,000 clones, with 88% observed a single time. Source: CD4+ or CD8+ T cells sorted from blood, taken in a trial of the OX40 agonist ivuxolimab. The receptors stem from an adult with an advanced solid tumor such as melanoma, head and neck, liver or kidney cancer. CDR3s include the opening cysteine and the closing phenylalanine or tryptophan. Each record gives: J gene, clone size, V gene, D gene, CDR3 protein, CDR3 DNA. D genes are given only for firm matches. Clone sizes are given selectively: once, few, many, or a class where the clone is expanded.

TRBJ1-1	-	TRBV10-3	TRBD1	CAISDRQGTNSEAFF	TGTGCCATCAGTGACAGACAGGGTACTAATTCTGAAGCTTTCTTT
TRBJ1-3	-	TRBV6-5	TRBD1	CASSTGGASGNTIYF	TGTGCCAGCAGTACAGGGGGCGCGAGTGGAAACACCATATATTTT
TRBJ2-3	few	TRBV5-1	-	CASSWGGATDTQYF	TGCGCCAGCAGCTGGGGTGGGGCCACAGATACGCAGTATTTT
TRBJ2-2	-	TRBV11-1	TRBD1	CASSLDRIPNTGELFF	TGTGCCAGCAGCTTGGACAGGATCCCGAACACCGGGGAGCTGTTTTTT
TRBJ2-1	-	TRBV9	TRBD2	CASSPGGGVWDNEQFF	TGTGCCAGCAGCCCGGGGGGTGGCGTCTGGGACAATGAGCAGTTCTTC
TRBJ1-3	-	TRBV11-3	TRBD1	CASSLGWDRPDSGNTIYF	TGTGCCAGCAGCCTCGGCTGGGACAGACCAGACTCTGGAAACACCATATATTTT
TRBJ2-3	-	TRBV25-1	TRBD2	CASSDGLAGNTDTQYF	TGTGCCAGCAGTGACGGACTAGCGGGAAACACAGATACGCAGTATTTT
TRBJ2-7	once	TRBV28	TRBD2	CASIKRAGGGYEQYF	TGTGCCAGCATAAAAAGAGCGGGAGGGGGCTACGAGCAGTACTTC
TRBJ1-3	-	TRBV23-1	-	CASRGVKYRNTIYF	TGCGCCAGCAGAGGGGTTAAGTATCGAAACACCATATATTTT
TRBJ1-6	-	TRBV5-1	TRBD1	CASRTGTGEVRSPLHF	TGCGCCAGCAGAACCGGGACAGGGGAGGTTCGGTCACCCCTCCACTTT
TRBJ2-1	-	TRBV7-3	-	CASSLDGYNEQFF	TGTGCCAGCAGCTTAGACGGTTACAATGAGCAGTTCTTC
TRBJ1-4	-	TRBV7-9	-	CASSSTSWREKLFF	TGTGCCAGCAGCAGCACTAGCTGGCGCGAAAAACTGTTTTTT
TRBJ2-3	-	TRBV30	-	CAWRYASTDTQYF	TGTGCCTGGAGGTACGCCAGCACAGATACGCAGTATTTT
TRBJ1-1	-	TRBV19	TRBD1	CASSIEGGRTEAFF	TGTGCCAGTAGTATAGAAGGGGGCCGGACTGAAGCTTTCTTT
TRBJ1-2	-	TRBV2	-	CASKEDYGYTF	TGTGCCAGCAAAGAAGACTATGGCTACACCTTC
TRBJ2-7	-	TRBV11-2	-	CASSSRTAASSYEQYF	TGTGCCAGCAGCTCGAGAACTGCCGCAAGCTCCTACGAGCAGTACTTC
TRBJ1-3	-	TRBV7-9	-	CASSLGLGGLSGNTIYF	TGTGCCAGCAGCTTAGGTCTCGGGGGACTTTCTGGAAACACCATATATTTT
TRBJ2-1	few	TRBV30	TRBD2	CAWSKAGLGNEQFF	TGTGCCTGGAGTAAAGCGGGATTGGGCAATGAGCAGTTCTTC
TRBJ2-3	-	TRBV4-1	TRBD2	CASSQEPSGSTDTQYF	TGCGCCAGCAGCCAAGAGCCTAGCGGGAGTACAGATACGCAGTATTTT
TRBJ1-2	-	TRBV19	-	CASSIEGRGMGDYGYTF	TGTGCCAGTAGTATAGAGGGACGGGGAATGGGAGACTATGGCTACACCTTC
TRBJ2-1	-	TRBV29-1	-	CSVQHLSYNEQFF	TGCAGCGTTCAACACCTCTCCTACAATGAGCAGTTCTTC
TRBJ2-7	-	TRBV5-1	-	CASSLAVSRADEQYF	TGCGCCAGCAGCTTGGCAGTGTCGAGGGCCGACGAGCAGTACTTC
TRBJ2-5	-	TRBV27	-	CASSLKVTQETQYF	TGTGCCAGCAGTTTAAAGGTCACCCAAGAGACCCAGTACTTC
TRBJ1-5	-	TRBV7-2	-	CASSRQADQPQHF	TGTGCCAGCAGTAGACAGGCCGATCAGCCCCAGCATTTT
TRBJ1-2	-	TRBV19	-	CASSTALSDRRDYGYTF	TGTGCCAGTAGTACCGCACTTTCTGACAGGCGCGACTATGGCTACACCTTC
TRBJ2-3	-	TRBV27	-	CASSPRTASTDTQYF	TGTGCCAGCAGCCCCAGGACAGCGAGCACAGATACGCAGTATTTT
TRBJ1-4	-	TRBV10-3	TRBD1	CAIRPGQNNEKLFF	TGTGCCATCAGACCGGGACAGAATAATGAAAAACTGTTTTTT
TRBJ1-4	-	TRBV6-6	-	CASSFPNGHEKLFF	TGTGCCAGCAGTTTCCCCAACGGACATGAAAAACTGTTTTTT
TRBJ1-2	once	TRBV28	TRBD1	CASSPDWTGGEGYTF	TGTGCCAGCTCCCCTGATTGGACAGGGGGCGAGGGCTACACCTTC
TRBJ2-7	-	TRBV7-9	-	CASSKRGYEQYF	TGTGCCAGCAGTAAGAGGGGTTACGAGCAGTACTTC
TRBJ1-2	-	TRBV13	TRBD1	CASSSGTGVHYGYTF	TGTGCCAGCAGCTCCGGGACAGGGGTACACTATGGCTACACCTTC
TRBJ2-1	-	TRBV6-6	TRBD2	CASSYSLWREGGEQFF	TGTGCCAGCAGTTACAGCTTATGGCGGGAGGGGGGGGAGCAGTTCTTC
TRBJ2-7	-	TRBV7-6	-	CASSFGGSSYEQYF	TGTGCCAGCAGCTTTGGGGGTAGCTCCTACGAGCAGTACTTC
TRBJ2-1	-	TRBV19	TRBD2	CASSEPINSRLAGLGSNEQFF	TGTGCCAGTAGTGAACCAATTAACTCGAGACTAGCGGGATTAGGATCCAATGAGCAGTTCTTC
TRBJ2-7	-	TRBV16	TRBD1	CASSQTISGGRYEQYF	TGTGCCAGCAGCCAGACCATTTCAGGGGGCCGGTACGAGCAGTACTTC
TRBJ1-4	-	TRBV4-2	TRBD1	CASSQPPQGVNEKLFF	TGTGCCAGCAGCCAACCTCCCCAGGGGGTGAATGAAAAACTGTTTTTT
TRBJ2-1	-	TRBV9	TRBD2	CASSVERLAGVPNEQFF	TGTGCCAGCAGCGTAGAGCGACTAGCGGGAGTTCCAAATGAGCAGTTCTTC
TRBJ2-1	-	TRBV10-3	TRBD2	CAISFQIAGGFGEQFF	TGTGCCATCAGTTTCCAAATAGCGGGAGGTTTTGGTGAGCAGTTCTTC
TRBJ1-2	-	TRBV28	TRBD1	CASSFWTGANYGYTF	TGTGCCAGCAGTTTTTGGACAGGGGCCAACTATGGCTACACCTTC
TRBJ1-4	-	TRBV7-9	TRBD1	CASSLDIGTDEKLFF	TGTGCCAGCAGCTTAGATATCGGGACAGATGAAAAACTGTTTTTT
TRBJ2-7	-	TRBV5-8	-	CASSSSSGWDLSYEQYF	TGTGCCAGCAGTTCCTCGAGCGGGTGGGACTTGAGCTACGAGCAGTACTTC
TRBJ2-7	-	TRBV6-6	TRBD2	CAMGTSGTNGEQYF	TGTGCCATGGGGACTAGCGGGACTAATGGGGAGCAGTACTTC
TRBJ1-3	-	TRBV6-4	-	CASSPPTARSGNTIYF	TGTGCCAGCAGTCCCCCTACAGCTCGCTCTGGAAACACCATATATTTT
TRBJ1-2	-	TRBV7-9	-	CASSRAEGSYGYTF	TGTGCCAGCAGCCGGGCAGAGGGTAGCTATGGCTACACCTTC
TRBJ2-2	-	TRBV28	-	CASNPPGGGTGELFF	TGTGCCAGCAACCCCCCAGGGGGGGGAACCGGGGAGCTGTTTTTT
TRBJ2-7	-	TRBV28	TRBD1	CASSFSTGAYEQYF	TGTGCCAGCAGTTTTTCGACAGGGGCCTACGAGCAGTACTTC
TRBJ2-1	-	TRBV19	TRBD2	CASSIGGTSGRAVGYNEQFF	TGTGCCAGTAGTATCGGGGGGACTAGCGGGAGGGCCGTGGGGTACAATGAGCAGTTCTTC
TRBJ2-6	-	TRBV2	-	CASSERAGANVLTF	TGTGCCAGCAGTGAAAGGGCTGGGGCCAACGTCCTGACTTTC
TRBJ1-4	-	TRBV28	TRBD1	CASRRQGRDGKLFF	TGTGCCAGCAGGAGACAGGGACGGGATGGAAAACTGTTTTTT
TRBJ1-5	once	TRBV18	-	CASSPPGGNQPQHF	TGTGCCAGCTCACCACCAGGGGGCAATCAGCCCCAGCATTTT
TRBJ1-3	once	TRBV18	-	CASSRGDSGNTIYF	TGTGCCAGCTCCCGGGGGGACTCTGGAAACACCATATATTTT